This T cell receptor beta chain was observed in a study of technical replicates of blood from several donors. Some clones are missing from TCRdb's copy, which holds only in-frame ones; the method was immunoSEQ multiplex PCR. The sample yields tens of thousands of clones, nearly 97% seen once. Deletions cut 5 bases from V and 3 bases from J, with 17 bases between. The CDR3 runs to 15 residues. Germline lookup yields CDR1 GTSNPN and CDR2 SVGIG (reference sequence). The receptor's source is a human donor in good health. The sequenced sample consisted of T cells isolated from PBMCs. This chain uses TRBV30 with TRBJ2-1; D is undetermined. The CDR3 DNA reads TGTGCCTGGGGAGCCACGAGACTCCGCTACAATGAGCAGTTCTTC. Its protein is CAWGATRLRYNEQFF.